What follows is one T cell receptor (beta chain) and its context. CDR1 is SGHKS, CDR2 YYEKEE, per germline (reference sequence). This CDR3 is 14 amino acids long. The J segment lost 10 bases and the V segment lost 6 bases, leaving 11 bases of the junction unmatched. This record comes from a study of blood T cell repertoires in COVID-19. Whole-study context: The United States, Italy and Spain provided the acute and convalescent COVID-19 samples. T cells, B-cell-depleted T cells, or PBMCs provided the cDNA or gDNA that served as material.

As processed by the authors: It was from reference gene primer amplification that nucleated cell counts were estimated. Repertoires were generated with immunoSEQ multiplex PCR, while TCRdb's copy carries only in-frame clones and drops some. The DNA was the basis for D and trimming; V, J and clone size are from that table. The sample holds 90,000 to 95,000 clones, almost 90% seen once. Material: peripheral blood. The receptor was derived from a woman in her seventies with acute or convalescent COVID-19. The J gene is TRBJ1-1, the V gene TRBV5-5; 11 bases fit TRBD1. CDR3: CASNSNVGTGGAFF. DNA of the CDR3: TGTGCCAGCAACTCCAATGTCGGGACAGGGGGAGCTTTCTTT.